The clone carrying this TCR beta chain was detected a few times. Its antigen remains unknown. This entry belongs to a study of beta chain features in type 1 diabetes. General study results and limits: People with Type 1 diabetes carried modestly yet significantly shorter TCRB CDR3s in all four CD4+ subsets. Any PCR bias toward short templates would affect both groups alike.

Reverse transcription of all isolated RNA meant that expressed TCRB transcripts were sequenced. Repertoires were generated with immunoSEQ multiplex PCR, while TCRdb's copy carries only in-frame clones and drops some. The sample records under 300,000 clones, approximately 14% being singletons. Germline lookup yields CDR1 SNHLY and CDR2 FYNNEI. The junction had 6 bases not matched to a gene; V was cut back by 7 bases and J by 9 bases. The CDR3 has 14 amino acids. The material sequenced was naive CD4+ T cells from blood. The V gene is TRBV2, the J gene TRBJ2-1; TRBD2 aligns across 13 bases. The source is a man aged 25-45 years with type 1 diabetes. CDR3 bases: TGTGCCAGCACTACTAGCGGGAGGGCCCGTGAGCAGTTCTTC. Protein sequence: CASTTSGRAREQFF.